This T cell receptor beta chain was recovered during a study of T cell repertoires in cytomegalovirus infection (dated by TCRdb to between 2018 and 2021). Describing the broader study: Donor HLA type was relevant to the analysis, because carriage of CMV infection together with the matching HLA type was indicated by public TCR beta signatures. What the authors observed across the whole study: In both this cohort and an independent cohort of 352 donors, the cumulative frequency of public TCR beta family members distinguished carriers of CMV infection plus the relevant HLA type. The ex vivo response was dominated by HLA-C-restricted CMV-specific TCR beta clonotypes, which also provided the single most frequent clonotype in two of eight donors.

Sequencing took place on an Illumina HiSeq 1500. TCRdb took the public reads, trimmed them with fastp at Q25, ran MiXCR for clone calling and kept in-frame beta chains. Each record represents a unique CDR3 protein, reported with the most common genes and DNA among its rows. The sample data list a few hundred thousand distinct CDR3 sequences, and 8% to 9.5% of these were observed just once. Roughly 4% of the sample goes to the ten largest clones. For this clonotype: Its antigen is unknown. Per-base qualities were not stored, and no clone one base away is much larger.

CDR3 length: 11 amino acids, cysteine to phenylalanine. Here the CDR3 DNA is all that survives: 33 bases in frame from base 1. V and J lose 1 base and 4 bases, and a span of 4 bases separates them. Reading the germline V gene (reference sequence) gives CDR1 DFQATT and CDR2 SNEGSKA. The chain couples TRBV20-1 to TRBJ2-5, with the D gene not clear enough to name. This clonotype originated in a human donor in good health (CMV status not recorded). Some clones in this sample may be carry-over from other donors' samples. Sequenced sample: PBMCs. The encoded CDR3 is CSARVVETQYF. The DNA sequence is TGCAGTGCTAGAGTAGTAGAGACCCAGTACTTC.